This T cell receptor (beta chain) derives from a study of cytomegalovirus exposure and HLA in healthy donors. This table comes from immunoSEQ multiplex PCR, and its TCRdb copy is limited to in-frame clones, with some not included. The sample lists 150,000 or so clones; approximately 89% were seen once. Germline trimming cut 3 bases from V and 3 bases from J; bases unmatched to any gene: 5. CDR1 is SGHRS, CDR2 YFSETQ, per germline. The CDR3 is 15 residues long. The chain links TRBV5-1 to TRBJ2-1; TRBD2 agrees at 8 bases. The specimen sequenced was PBMCs. This sequence originates from a woman younger than 30 in good health and CMV-seropositive. In nucleotides, the CDR3 is TGCGCCAGCAGCTCACCGGGACTAGGCTACAATGAGCAGTTCTTC. Translated, it gives CASSSPGLGYNEQFF.